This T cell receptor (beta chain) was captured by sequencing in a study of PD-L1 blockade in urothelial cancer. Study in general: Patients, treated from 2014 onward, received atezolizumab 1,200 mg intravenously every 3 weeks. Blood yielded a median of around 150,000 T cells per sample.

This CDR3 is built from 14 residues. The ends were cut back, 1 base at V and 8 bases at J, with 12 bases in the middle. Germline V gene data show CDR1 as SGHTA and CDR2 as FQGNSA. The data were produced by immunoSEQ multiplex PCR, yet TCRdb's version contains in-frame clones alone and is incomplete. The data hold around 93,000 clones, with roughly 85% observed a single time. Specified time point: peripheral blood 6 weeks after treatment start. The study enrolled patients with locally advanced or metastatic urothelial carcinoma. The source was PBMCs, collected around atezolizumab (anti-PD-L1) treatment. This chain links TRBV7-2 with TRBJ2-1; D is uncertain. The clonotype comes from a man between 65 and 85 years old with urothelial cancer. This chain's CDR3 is CASSLESRFDEQFF. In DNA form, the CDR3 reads TGTGCCAGCAGCTTAGAAAGTAGATTCGATGAGCAGTTCTTC.